The rows below give T cell receptor beta chains drawn from one sample of a study of blood T cell repertoires in COVID-19. Measured with immunoSEQ multiplex PCR; TCRdb has only the in-frame clones, and not every one. This table has nearly 250,000 clones, around 88% appearing once. The sample was PBMCs or T cells enriched from blood (not recorded which). The receptor set was obtained from a woman in her 50s who had recovered from COVID-19. The conserved cysteine and the conserved F or W are not part of the CDR3 here.

CDR3 length | V gene | CDR3 protein
9 | TRBV2 | ASGSYNEQF
13 | TRBV28 | ASSTTGTGNYGYT
12 | TRBV2 | AGHGTGVLNTQY
12 | TRBV6-2/TRBV6-3 | ASSLLAVGVGQF
13 | TRBV2 | ASSERGTGLSEQY
12 | TRBV5-5 | ASSYPDRVDGYT
15 | TRBV19 | ASSNSGTGSAGNTIY
9 | TRBV2 | ASSAEETQY
13 | TRBV15 | ATSRVDSGNEKLF
10 | TRBV28 | ASSVPGNTIY
15 | TRBV6-2/TRBV6-3 | ASSYIWSDRERNTIY
12 | TRBV28 | ASSHPLGTDTQY
13 | TRBV9 | ASSTRTGTNEKLF
11 | TRBV6-5 | ASSTRVQETQY
14 | TRBV10-1 | ASSEIASGSTDTQY
11 | TRBV10-1 | ASSQGFQETQY
10 | TRBV6-2/TRBV6-3 | ASSKGLGELF
14 | TRBV5-1 | ASSARGTGTSYGYT
10 | TRBV30 | AWSVRGTEAF
14 | TRBV11-2 | ASSLVYRGINNEQF
12 | TRBV16 | ASSQSLRGDTQY
15 | TRBV27 | ASSLYGRGGGTDTQY
13 | TRBV4-1 | ASSQDRGLAREQY
13 | TRBV5-4 | ASSFFGGRTDTQY
13 | TRBV7-9 | ASSTPGQGTRGYT
13 | TRBV2 | ASIRGKGGSQPQH
13 | TRBV5-4 | ASAPGGSLTAEQF
17 | TRBV15 | ATSMGLAGGGTAKNIQY
15 | TRBV9 | ASSAGTSGGARNEQF
12 | TRBV19 | ASSMGFRNTEAF
11 | TRBV5-1 | ASSLAGVEKLF
12 | TRBV7-2 | ASRTSGGAGELF
10 | TRBV7-2 | ASSVTGLEQF
12 | TRBV7-9 | ASSLAGSGETQY
16 | TRBV11-3 | ASSLGPYGNSRSYEQY
12 | TRBV7-2 | ASSPLSRGTEAF
12 | TRBV27 | ASSLWGQASGYT
14 | TRBV5-1 | ASSLVAGPNTGELF
13 | TRBV13 | ASSIRGAWGIEAF
11 | TRBV6-5 | ASRAGQGRSQH
14 | TRBV9 | ASSLIAGGTYNEQF
17 | TRBV28 | ASSLPTQGDRGLGSPLH
11 | TRBV28 | ASSRELNTEAF
11 | TRBV7-9 | ASSQARSYGYT
12 | TRBV19 | ASSKTSNQETQY